The next 2 T cell receptor beta chains were all read from a single sample in a study of CD8 T cells in Susac syndrome. Random-hexamer reverse transcription was applied to roughly 0.45 to 1 ug RNA. TCRdb used MiXCR to reprocess the immunoSEQ multiplex PCR reads, holding one entry per CDR3 protein. The sample has more than 150,000 distinct CDR3 sequences, 95% seen once. Sequences were obtained from CD8+ T cells from PBMCs. The source is a human donor with Susac syndrome.

The chain links TRBV10-3 to TRBJ2-5; 11 nucleotides align to TRBD2. This CDR3 contains 16 residues. With 0 bases clipped from V and 5 bases from J, the junction kept 5 bases outside the gene matches. Germline CDR1 and CDR2: ENHRY and SYGVKD. The CDR3 DNA sequence: TGTGCCATCAGTGAGTCCTTAGCGGGAGGGCCCGAGACCCAGTACTTC. Protein: CAISESLAGGPETQYF.

The rearrangement joins TRBV28 to TRBJ2-1, with no clear D. The V gene's germline CDR1 is MDHEN and CDR2 SYDVKM. The CDR3 totals 14 residues. V was shortened by 2 bases and J by 5 bases, with 10 bases between the two germline ends. For the CDR3, the DNA is TGTGCCAGCAGTTTAGTAAGTTTCCACAATGAGCAGTTCTTC. As protein: CASSLVSFHNEQFF.